This T cell receptor (beta chain) was obtained from a study of T cells in women clearing cervical HPV infection. Germline V gene data show CDR1 as SGHRS and CDR2 as YFSETQ. V lost 0 bases to trimming and J lost 7 bases, with 8 bases between them. The CDR3 is 13 residues long. Here immunoSEQ multiplex PCR was the method, and the copy in TCRdb shows in-frame clones only, minus some. The sample has some 20,000 clones. On this clone itself: The DNA ends 3 residues before the CDR3 does, and the rest of the CDR3 is filled in from the germline J gene.

Sequenced sample: blood buffy coat. This chain joins TRBV5-1 and TRBJ2-1; D ambiguous. This clonotype was sampled from a woman aged 18 to 75 with a cervical HPV16 infection that either progressed to CIN3+ or cleared (not recorded which). The CDR3 DNA, read in part, is TGCGCCAGCAGCTTGGCTACCGGTAATGAG. The encoded protein is CASSLATGNE. The whole CDR3 is CASSLATGNEQFF.